This T cell receptor (beta chain) was identified during a study of T cells after yellow fever vaccination (dated by TCRdb to between 2018 and 2021). In the study overall: Libraries from fractions with low cell numbers were prepared with the SMART-Seq v4 Ultra Low Input RNA kit. Bulk TCR alpha and beta repertoires were sequenced longitudinally to track T-cell clones before and after primary and booster YFV17D yellow fever vaccination. Two healthy male donors, one aged 18 to 30 and one aged 30 to 40 years, made up the cohort. Blood was collected at multiple timepoints before and after primary and secondary immunization, and bulk PBMC replicates and cell subsets were isolated.

What the treatment or condition label conveys for this sample: live attenuated yellow fever vaccine strain. A standard Ficoll-Paque protocol was used to isolate PBMCs from peripheral blood. CD4 and CD8 T-cell fractions were isolated with Dynabeads CD4 and CD8 positive selection kits. TriZol was used to extract RNA from bulk PBMCs, from CD4 and CD8 fractions, and from dextramer-positive and dextramer-negative fractions. V loses 3 bases of germline sequence and J loses 0 bases, and the interval between the two ends is 10 bases. Per the germline V gene (reference sequence), DFQATT is the CDR1 and SNEGSKA is the CDR2. From its cysteine to its phenylalanine, the CDR3 spans 14 amino acids. The only DNA kept is the CDR3, 42 bases in frame from the first base. For this clonotype: This clone's antigen is unknown. One base away there is no much larger clone; base qualities are not given.

Sequencing was carried out with an Illumina NovaSeq 6000. TCR cDNA was made using 5'RACE template switching, a step that added a universal primer site and unique molecular identifiers. Priming for cDNA synthesis came from both the TCR alpha and TCR beta constant segments. Library amplification involved two PCR steps, and the second step added sample barcodes and sequencing adapters. Libraries were sequenced on Illumina HiSeq 2500 (2x100 bp) or NovaSeq (2x150 bp). The paper's processing steps were these. MIGEC handled demultiplexing of reads and collapsing into UMI consensus sequences, while MiXCR performed V(D)J alignment. Vaccine-responding clonotypes were defined with edgeR using replicate PBMC samples, requiring FDR below 0.01 and a log2 fold change above 5 up to day 15. CD4 or CD8 identity was assigned to each bulk clonotype according to whether the clonotype was present at higher abundance in the sequenced CD4 repertoire or the sequenced CD8 repertoire. The raw public reads went through TCRdb reprocessing: fastp at Q25, MiXCR clone calling, in-frame beta chains kept. When rows share a CDR3 protein, they turn into one entry using the most common DNA and genes. The V and J calls shown here were made by TCRdb, not taken from the authors' results. This sample holds some 320,000 distinct CDR3 sequences; 8.7% were observed only once. About 3.5% of the sample is in the top ten clones.

Paper-wide results and their limitations: Because abundant contaminating clonotypes from the bulk population could be contained in FACS-sorted repertoires, computational filtering was required. After the booster, most of the clones that had expanded following primary vaccination were detected again (roughly 96% of CD4 and 80% to 90% of CD8), which suggests that memory was broadly maintained. The secondary T-cell response was weaker than the primary response but faster, peaking on day 5 instead of day 15. A small fraction of clonotypes showed up in both the CD4 and CD8 compartments, probably as a result of convergent recombination. Because only two donors were included in the study, the extent to which the findings can be generalized is limited.

The rearranged segments are TRBV20-1 and TRBJ2-3; 6 matching bases give a weak D call of TRBD2. The sequencing used CD4+ T cells sorted from PBMCs, collected 5 days after the yellow fever booster vaccination. This receptor was taken from a man in his late teens or twenties who received the YFV17D yellow fever vaccine. In nucleotide form, the sequence is TGCAGTGCTAGTGCAGGGACTAGCACAGATACGCAGTATTTT. This encodes CSASAGTSTDTQYF.